The T cell receptor beta chain under discussion was sequenced for a study of blood T cells in healthy people across ages. Study-level background: About one barcoded beta molecule per two T cells came from capture by template switching.

CDR3 size: 16 residues. Primed by a sample-barcoded 5' primer and a J-beta primer mix, a second PCR proceeded for about 6 to 11 cycles. Using its own MiXCR run on the 5' RACE reads, TCRdb lists one record per CDR3 protein. The table lists about 830,000 distinct CDR3 sequences, roughly 60% of them singletons, with around 20% in the top ten. The material sequenced was blood. The V and J genes are TRBV21-1 and TRBJ2-4. TRBV21-1 is annotated as a pseudogene. This TCR derives from a man younger than 40 in good health. CDR3 region: CASSKGVQIAKNIQYF. The CDR3 DNA is TGTGCCAGCAGCAAAGGAGTTCAGATAGCCAAAAACATTCAGTACTTC.